The 2 T cell receptor beta chains in this list originate from one sample, sequenced in a study of cytomegalovirus exposure and HLA in healthy donors. The PCR ran on 60 Vbeta and 13 Jbeta primers. The repertoire was sequenced with immunoSEQ multiplex PCR; TCRdb's copy has only in-frame clones and lacks some. This listing includes about 120,000 clones. Sequencing used PBMCs. The receptor source for this set is a woman between 40 and 50 years old in good health and CMV-seropositive.

V usage is TRBV4-3 and J usage is TRBJ1-1, with 7 bases that match TRBD1. The CDR3 loop spans 16 amino acids. With 4 bases clipped from V and 5 bases from J, the junction kept 13 bases outside the gene matches. Per the germline V gene, CDR1 is LGHNA and CDR2 is YSLEER. The chain's CDR3 is CASSLYLRGLGTEAFF. As DNA, the CDR3 is TGCGCCAGCAGCCTTTACCTTAGGGGGCTCGGAACTGAAGCTTTCTTT.

The chain is built from TRBV4-2 and TRBJ2-7; maybe TRBD1 (6 bases). The V gene lost 4 bases and the J gene lost 6 bases, with 10 bases spanning the gap. The CDR3 sequence is 12 residues long. Germline V gene lookup returns CDR1 LGHNA and CDR2 YNFKEQ. The CDR3 DNA reads TGTGCCAGCAGCCCAGGGGCTCGCGAGCAGTACTTC. This sequence encodes CASSPGAREQYF.